This passage covers 30 T cell receptor beta chains from one sample sequenced in a study of blood T cell repertoires in COVID-19. Produced via immunoSEQ multiplex PCR; TCRdb's table is partial and in-frame only. The sample consists of about 45,000 clones, around 83% of them appearing once. Material: peripheral blood. These receptors all stem from an elderly woman with acute or convalescent COVID-19.

This chain links TRBV19 with TRBJ2-7, with TRBD1 identical over 9 bases. There are 15 residues in the CDR3. Trimming took 10 bases from V and 3 from J; bases not matched to a gene: 13. The germline gives CDR1 LNHDA, CDR2 SQIVND (reference sequence). CDR3 sequence (DNA): TGTGCCACCCAAGGACAGGGGAGCAAATACTACGAGCAGTACTTC. It translates to CATQGQGSKYYEQYF.

The rearrangement joins TRBV19 to TRBJ2-6; weak D call: TRBD2 (6 bases). This CDR3 is built from 18 residues. Germline V lookup: CDR1 LNHDA, CDR2 SQIVND (reference sequence). Trimming left V 5 bases short and J 0 bases short, with 17 bases between. The CDR3 nucleotides read TGTGCCAGTAGTGGATCGCGGGGACCCAGCTCTGGGGCCAACGTCCTGACTTTC. It translates to CASSGSRGPSSGANVLTF.

V is TRBV12-3 or TRBV12-4 and J is TRBJ1-6; D perhaps matches TRBD1 (6 bases). The CDR3 runs 13 residues. Trimming shortened V by 3 bases and J by 13 bases, and 13 bases separated the two germline ends. The CDR3 loop reads CASSFGGLLPLHF. In DNA, the CDR3 is TGTGCCAGCAGTTTCGGGGGGCTCCTTCCCCTCCACTTT.

The gene calls are TRBV2 and TRBJ2-7; D may be TRBD2 (5 bases). The CDR3 is 14 amino acids. V gave up 8 bases and J gave up 1 base, with 15 bases separating them. Per germline, CDR1 SNHLY and CDR2 FYNNEI. The CDR3 DNA follows: TGTGCCAGCGACCGCGACGGGAAGTCCTACGAGCAGTACTTC. Translating gives CASDRDGKSYEQYF. The variable domain in full, with the rest retrieved from reference TRBV2 and TRBJ2-7, is EPEVTQTPSHQVTQMGQEVILRCVPISNHLYFYWYRQILGQKVEFLVSFYNNEISEKSEIFDDQFSVERPDGSNFTLKIRSTKLEDSAMYFCASDRDGKSYEQYFGPGTRLTVT.

V is TRBV7-2 and J is TRBJ1-5; 9 nucleotides align to TRBD1. The CDR3 is made up of 15 amino acids. The ends lost 8 bases at V and 2 bases at J; junction bases unmatched: 7. CDR1 is SGHTA, CDR2 FQGNSA, per germline. Here the CDR3 DNA reads TGTGCCAGCCTCCCCCGGACAGGGGGCAATCAGCCCCAGCATTTT. Its protein is CASLPRTGGNQPQHF.

This chain connects TRBV3-1 (or the pseudogene TRBV3-2) to TRBJ2-3; D is possibly TRBD2 (6 bases). Per the germline V gene, CDR1 is LGHDT and CDR2 is YNNKEL (reference sequence). The CDR3 totals 15 residues. Trimming left V 5 bases short and J 2 bases short, with 14 bases between. The chain's CDR3 is CASSSTGSFTDTQYF. CDR3 sequence (DNA): TGTGCCAGCAGCTCCACCGGGAGCTTCACAGATACGCAGTATTTT.

The chain carries TRBV11-2 and TRBJ2-1; 7 nucleotides align to TRBD2. V trimming: 1 base; J trimming: 4 bases; junction bases outside the gene matches: 7. This CDR3 has 16 amino acids. Germline V CDR1 and CDR2: SGHAT, FQNNGV. CDR3: CASSLGLATNYNEQFF. The CDR3 region has the DNA TGTGCCAGCAGCTTAGGACTAGCAACCAATTACAATGAGCAGTTCTTC.

The chain employs TRBV6-2 or TRBV6-3 and TRBJ1-5, with 7 bases aligning to TRBD1. The V and J ends lost 2 bases and 8 bases, in that order; junction bases with no gene match: 9. This CDR3 is built from 15 residues. The germline gives CDR1 MNHEY, CDR2 SVGEGT. CDR3 amino acids: CASSYVQGQVEPQHF. CDR3 nucleotide sequence: TGTGCCAGCAGTTACGTACAGGGGCAAGTCGAGCCCCAGCATTTT.

The chain joins TRBV15 to TRBJ2-1; D may be TRBD1 (6 bases). Trimming cost V 1 base and J 5 bases, with 15 bases left between them. Per germline, CDR1 LNHNV and CDR2 YYDKDF (reference sequence). The CDR3 runs 16 residues. The CDR3 DNA sequence: TGTGCCACCAGCAGAGGGATCCGGGACACCGACAATGAGCAGTTCTTC. Residues: CATSRGIRDTDNEQFF.

The rearrangement links TRBV6-5 to TRBJ1-1; 9 bases line up with TRBD1. V lost 6 bases and J lost 5; bases outside the gene matches: 7. Germline values: CDR1 MNHEY, CDR2 SVGAGI. The CDR3 contains 14 residues. The CDR3 DNA reads as TGTGCCAGCAGAACCGGGACAGGGATTACTGAAGCTTTCTTT. This codes for CASRTGTGITEAFF.

In its sample, this clone was seen once. The chain has TRBV23-1 and TRBJ1-1; 9 bases fit TRBD1. TRBV23-1 is sorted into the ORF group, with uncertain function. This CDR3 comprises 18 residues. V was pared by 1 base and J by 0 bases, with 9 bases of the junction left unmatched. CDR3 loop: CASSQLGTGIGMNTEAFF. DNA of the CDR3: TGCGCCAGCAGTCAATTGGGGACAGGGATTGGAATGAACACTGAAGCTTTCTTT.

The gene calls are TRBV7-9 and TRBJ2-7; no definite D call. V gave up 2 bases and J gave up 1 base, with 6 bases separating them. The CDR3 consists of 13 residues. Germline CDR1 is SEHNR and CDR2 is FQNEAQ (reference sequence). The CDR3 DNA follows: TGTGCCAGCAGCTTAAAGACTTCCTACGAGCAGTACTTC. Translated: CASSLKTSYEQYF.

This clone came up once. The chain is built from TRBV19 and TRBJ1-1; D remains unclear. The V and J ends lost 3 bases and 7 bases respectively, with 6 bases between them. The CDR3 totals 11 residues. Per germline, CDR1 LNHDA and CDR2 SQIVND (reference sequence). The chain's CDR3 is CASSIYSEAFF. In nucleotides, the CDR3 is TGTGCCAGTAGTATTTACAGTGAAGCTTTCTTT.

The chain combines TRBV7-2 with TRBJ2-3, with TRBD2 matching over 8 bases. Per germline, CDR1 SGHTA and CDR2 FQGNSA. CDR3 length: 16 amino acids. The V and J ends lost 5 bases and 2 bases, in that order; junction bases with no gene match: 9. DNA for the CDR3: TGTGCCAGCAGCGGCTTTAGACTAGCGAACACAGATACGCAGTATTTT. Translated, it gives CASSGFRLANTDTQYF. The entire variable domain, with the rest obtained from reference TRBV7-2 and TRBJ2-3, is as follows: GAGVSQSPSNKVTEKGKDVELRCDPISGHTALYWYRQSLGQGLEFLIYFQGNSAPDKSGLPSDRFSAERTGGSVSTLTIQRTQQEDSAVYLCASSGFRLANTDTQYFGPGTRLTVL.

This chain uses TRBV14 with TRBJ2-1, with 12 bases identical to TRBD2. This CDR3 has 14 residues. From germline, CDR1 is SGHDN and CDR2 FVKESK. V lost 3 bases to trimming and J lost 9 bases; unmatched junction nucleotides: 3. Here the CDR3 reads CASSHLAGGPEQFF. In DNA, the CDR3 is TGTGCCAGCAGCCACCTAGCGGGGGGGCCTGAGCAGTTCTTC.

The chain is built from TRBV6-6 and TRBJ2-1; 9 bases align to TRBD1. Germline V CDR1 and CDR2: MNHNY, SVGAGI (reference sequence). The V segment lost 6 bases and the J segment 7 bases; nucleotides outside the gene matches: 16. This CDR3 has 17 amino acids. This CDR3 is CASSRRAGQGRFNEQFF. The CDR3 nucleotides are TGTGCCAGCAGCCGACGTGCGGGACAGGGTAGGTTTAATGAGCAGTTCTTC.

The chain employs TRBV19 and TRBJ2-3; a possible D gene is TRBD2 (5 bases). Germline-derived CDR1 and CDR2 are LNHDA and SQIVND (reference sequence). The CDR3 totals 13 residues. Trimming cost V 7 bases and J 3 bases, with 11 bases left between them. DNA of the CDR3: TGTGCCAGTATGAAAGGGAGTACAGATACGCAGTATTTT. Translating it yields CASMKGSTDTQYF.

In this sample, this clone turned up a few times. V gene TRBV6-5 combines with J gene TRBJ1-1; the D is unclear. CDR3 size: 15 residues. The germline gives CDR1 MNHEY, CDR2 SVGAGI. The V gene lost 2 bases and the J gene lost 6 bases, with 16 bases spanning the gap. The CDR3 region has the DNA TGTGCCAGCAGTTACGGGCAGCTCATATACTCTGAAGCTTTCTTT. It yields the protein CASSYGQLIYSEAFF.

This clone has just a few counts. The chain employs TRBV23-1 and TRBJ2-7; D is perhaps TRBD2 (6 bases). TRBV23-1 is recorded as an ORF, its role being uncertain. The CDR3 is 16 amino acids. V dropped 4 bases and J dropped 0 bases, with 16 bases sitting between them. The chain's CDR3 is CASSPEPGLYSYEQYF. CDR3 sequence (DNA): TGCGCCAGCAGTCCTGAACCGGGACTCTACTCCTACGAGCAGTACTTC.

This chain connects TRBV2 to TRBJ2-2; TRBD1 is a possible D gene (5 bases). CDR1 is SNHLY, CDR2 FYNNEI, per germline. CDR3 length equals 14 residues. Between the trimmed V and J ends, which lost 6 bases and 7 bases, there was a span of 15 bases. CDR3 sequence reads: CASSSLRANGELFF. As DNA, the CDR3 is TGTGCCAGCAGCTCTCTCAGGGCGAACGGGGAGCTGTTTTTT.

The chain is built from TRBV27 and TRBJ2-3; 9 bases fit TRBD1. The V and J ends lost 6 bases and 3 bases, in that order; junction bases with no gene match: 4. Germline assignment: CDR1 MNHEY and CDR2 SMNVEV (reference sequence). The CDR3 extends over 14 amino acids. CDR3 region: CASSKQGATDTQYF. The CDR3 bases are TGTGCCAGCAGCAAACAGGGGGCTACAGATACGCAGTATTTT.

As DNA, the CDR3 is TGTGCCAGCAGCCAATTTCGGGACAGGGTCGAAAAACTGTTTTTT. Translated: CASSQFRDRVEKLFF. The J gene is TRBJ1-4, the V gene TRBV3-1 (or the pseudogene TRBV3-2); 9 nucleotides line up with TRBD1. Germline V CDR1 and CDR2: LGHDT, YNNKEL (reference sequence). J gave up 8 bases and V 2 bases, and 6 bases lay outside the gene matches. The CDR3 is 15 residues long.

The chain joins TRBV7-2 to TRBJ2-3, with 10 bases lining up with TRBD2. This CDR3 comprises 16 residues. J was trimmed by 1 base and V by 1 base; bases with no gene match: 2. In germline, CDR1 is SGHTA, CDR2 FQGNSA. The CDR3 DNA follows: TGTGCCAGCAGCTTAGAAGGACTAGCGGGCACAGATACGCAGTATTTT. Amino acids: CASSLEGLAGTDTQYF.

This chain joins TRBV19 and TRBJ1-6; 7 nucleotides line up with TRBD1. The germline V gene encodes CDR1 LNHDA and CDR2 SQIVND (reference sequence). Germline trimming cut 5 bases from V and 7 bases from J; bases unmatched to any gene: 11. The CDR3 has 16 amino acids. CDR3 loop: CASSFNTGTANSPLHF. CDR3 DNA: TGTGCCAGTAGTTTTAACACCGGGACAGCAAATTCACCCCTCCACTTT.

The chain combines TRBV10-2 with TRBJ2-4, with 8 bases fitting TRBD2. The CDR3 contains 18 residues. V gave up 7 bases and J gave up 7 bases; unmatched junction bases: 21. Germline V lookup: CDR1 WSHSY, CDR2 SAAADI. CDR3 in DNA: TGCGCCAGCACTCAAACGGCGGGACGGGGGGGCCTAGGGAACATTCAGTACTTC. Encoded protein: CASTQTAGRGGLGNIQYF.

V gene TRBV5-1 combines with J gene TRBJ1-1, with unresolved D. CDR3 length equals 15 residues. With 1 base removed from V and 2 bases from J, the gap between germline ends came to 12 bases. The germline gives CDR1 SGHRS, CDR2 YFSETQ. The CDR3 DNA sequence: TGCGCCAGCAGCTTGAACAGCTTCGTTAACACTGAAGCTTTCTTT. It specifies CASSLNSFVNTEAFF.

This clone occurred once. This sample also contains other DNA sequences that code for the same CDR3. The chain carries TRBV15 and TRBJ2-7; 10 bases agree with TRBD2. Germline loops: CDR1 LNHNV, CDR2 YYDKDF (reference sequence). Unmatched junction bases numbered 8, after V lost 9 bases and J lost 6 bases. The CDR3 is 13 residues long. The CDR3 coding sequence is TGTGCCACTAGCGGGGGGTTCCAGGGCGAGCAGTACTTC. Protein sequence: CATSGGFQGEQYF.

The chain couples TRBV7-8 to TRBJ2-2, with D uncertain. The CDR3 has 16 amino acids. V lost 1 base and J 0 bases, leaving 9 bases between the germline ends. Germline CDR1 SGHVS, CDR2 FQNEAQ. CDR3 coding DNA: TGTGCCAGCAGCTTAGAGGTGGCGGCGAACACCGGGGAGCTGTTTTTT. Translation: CASSLEVAANTGELFF.

The chain combines TRBV10-3 with TRBJ1-1; the match to TRBD1 covers 7 bases. V dropped 2 bases and J dropped 4; count of bases not matched to a gene: 7. Germline CDR1 and CDR2: ENHRY and SYGVKD. The CDR3 is 15 residues long. CDR3 coding DNA: TGTGCCATCAGTGAGGCCGTAAACAGGGGCACTGAAGCTTTCTTT. This encodes CAISEAVNRGTEAFF.

The J gene is TRBJ1-5, the V gene TRBV27; TRBD1 aligns across 10 bases. Germline-derived CDR1 and CDR2 are MNHEY and SMNVEV (reference sequence). CDR3 length: 15 amino acids. V trimming: 3 bases; J trimming: 3 bases; junction bases outside the gene matches: 2. The CDR3 DNA reads TGTGCCAGCAGTTTGGGACAGGGGAACAATCAGCCCCAGCATTTT. Protein sequence: CASSLGQGNNQPQHF.